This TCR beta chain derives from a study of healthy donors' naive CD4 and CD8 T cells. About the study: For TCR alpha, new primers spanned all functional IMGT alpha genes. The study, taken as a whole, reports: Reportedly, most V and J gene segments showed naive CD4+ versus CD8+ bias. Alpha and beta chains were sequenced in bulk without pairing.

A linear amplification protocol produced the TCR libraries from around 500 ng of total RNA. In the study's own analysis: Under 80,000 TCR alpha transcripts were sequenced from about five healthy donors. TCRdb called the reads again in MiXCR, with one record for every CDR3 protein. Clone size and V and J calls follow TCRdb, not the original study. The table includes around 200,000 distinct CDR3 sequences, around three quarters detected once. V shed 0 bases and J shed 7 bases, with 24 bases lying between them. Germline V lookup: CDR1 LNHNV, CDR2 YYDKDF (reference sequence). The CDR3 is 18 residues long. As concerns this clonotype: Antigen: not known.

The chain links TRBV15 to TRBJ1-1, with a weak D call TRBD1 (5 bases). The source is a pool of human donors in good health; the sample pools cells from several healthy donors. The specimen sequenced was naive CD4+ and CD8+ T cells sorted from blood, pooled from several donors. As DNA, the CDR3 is TGTGCCACCAGCAGAGAAGGCTTAACCCGGGGCCGTGGGAGTGAAGCTTTCTTT. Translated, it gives CATSREGLTRGRGSEAFF.